Sequencing of this T cell receptor beta chain was carried out in a study of cytomegalovirus exposure and HLA in healthy donors (dated by TCRdb to about 2017). At the level of the whole study: According to an earlier analysis of 587 of the donors, about 179 million T cells yielded some 120 million unique TCR beta sequences and about 300 Gb of sequence data. An early release covering more than 500 HLA-typed donors comprised approximately 300 gigabases of sequencing data and around 85 million unique TCR sequences. Among the roughly 380 genotyped donors, 75% to 90% belonged to the genetic ancestry cluster associated with self-reported Caucasian donors. The study aimed to test whether signatures of past pathogen exposure could be identified by cataloging public T cell receptors. The study profiled the T cell repertoires of under 850 subjects by immunosequencing and related them to cytomegalovirus serostatus. In addition to the first cohort of 666 subjects, a separate validation cohort of approximately 130 different subjects was used. High-throughput TCR immunosequencing, statistical association of individual TCRs with disease status, and machine learning were combined to predict cytomegalovirus infection status. A later analysis re-analyzed previously published TCR beta repertoires from 666 donors and added high-resolution HLA genotyping to study TCR occurrence patterns. Rather than using new phenotypic data, the later analysis identified candidate immune exposures from TCR beta sequences and from how often those sequences occurred across donors. To decide whether each TCR beta V gene segment behaved as functional or pseudogenic, an earlier analysis of several hundred of the donors relied on high-throughput TCR beta sequencing. Donor age, sex, ethnicity and CMV serostatus were compiled alongside the repertoire data. In a later genetic analysis, genome-wide SNP genotypes for about three fifths of the roughly 670 donors were used, and that subset was treated as a discovery cohort. All discovery cohort repertoires had been generated on a single sequencing platform. HLA typing included class I and class II loci at four-digit resolution. The number of typed donors differed by locus: about 620-630 for A, B, C, DRB1 and DQB1; 500 to 550 for DQA1; approximately 610 for DPA1; and around 450 for DPB1. Roughly five DR-DQ haplotypes were handled as single units for association and clustering, since linkage in the cohort was strong. Across some 400 genotyped donors of the cohort, an average of about 250,000 unique TCR beta nucleotide sequences per donor were sequenced, and approximately 19% of those sequences were non-productive. The full study reports these points: The classifier was reported to diagnose cytomegalovirus status with high specificity and sensitivity in both the original and validation cohorts. According to a later analysis, most CMV-associated TCR beta chains appeared to be HLA-restricted, and the HLA associations seemed to be driven largely by CMV exposure. The cohort was sequenced for TCR beta chains only, and without alpha or paired-chain data the features that could be detected were limited. An association between a missense DCLRE1C variant and V-gene and J-gene trimming of TCR beta chains was found in a later genetic analysis and replicated in an independent cohort. According to a later genetic analysis, donors in an Asian-associated ancestry cluster had fewer N-insertions in productive TCRs than the roughly 700-donor mean. In a later analysis, TCR association rates were found to vary across HLA loci, with the most associated TCRs seen for DRB1 alleles and the fewest for HLA-C alleles. Because some donors lacked HLA typing at each locus, the association tests relied only on the typed subset. Sequencing depth was assumed to be roughly uniform across donors in the presence/absence analyses, though that assumption may not hold. Because counts were too low, 15 to 20 rarely observed V segments, including chromosome 9 orphons, were left out of the earlier analysis of 587 of the donors. In a later analysis, HLA-associated TCR beta chains showed more clonal expansion and lower generation probabilities than non-associated chains that were equally common. When HLA alleles, especially DR and DQ, strongly co-occurred, attributing TCR associations to individual alleles was difficult. Immune exposure information for the cohort was limited to CMV serostatus. The study gave a list of about 150 TCR beta chains associated with cytomegalovirus. In a later analysis, about 16,000 TCR beta sequences were associated with specific HLA alleles at a false discovery rate of 0.05. Because the 87-base-pair reads could not distinguish some IMGT-functional V segments, including TRBV6-2 and TRBV6-3, those segments were excluded. Broadly in line with IMGT annotations, most TCR beta V segments showed up in productive rearrangements about 87% or about 30% of the time in an earlier analysis of several hundred of the donors. The authors suggested that the approach could potentially be generalized to other disease states and immunological phenotypes. Correlated functional status among segregating V segments might reflect linkage disequilibrium, but an unknown experimental factor could not be ruled out. In vitro tests confirmed that a few of the cytomegalovirus-associated TCR beta chains recognize cytomegalovirus antigens. A cluster of highly shared sequence variants was judged likely to represent a technical artifact of the sequencing pipeline. A further reported finding was that TCR beta sequences accurately predicted the HLA-A and HLA-B alleles for most subjects in the first cohort. In a later analysis, several top co-occurrence clusters were reported to appear linked to parvovirus B19, influenza, CMV and Epstein-Barr virus. Most TCR sequences were observed very rarely across donors, whereas some public TCRs were present in many individuals.

The library relied on the immunoSEQ multiplex PCR assay. A mixture of 60 forward primers for TCR Vbeta segments and 13 reverse primers for TCR Jbeta segments was used in the multiplex PCR. Amplification of the CDR3 region of rearranged TCR beta genes was performed with a multiplex PCR assay on genomic DNA. On the Illumina HiSeq System, the amplified TCR beta libraries were sequenced as 87-base-pair reads. On the authors' methods: A later analysis tallied roughly 80 million unique TCR beta chains across the roughly 610 repertoires, and 10 million to 11 million of those chains were shared by two or more donors. A nearest-neighbor algorithm error-corrected the raw reads and collapsed the reads into unique sequences, merging closely related sequences to remove PCR and sequencing errors. Alignment of CDR3 sequences to IMGT reference sequences was used to assign V, D and J gene segments. For a sequence to be retained, at least a six-nucleotide match to both a V gene segment and a J gene segment was required. Rearrangements were classified as productive when the CDR3 lacked stop codons and remained in frame with V and J, and all other rearrangements were classified as non-productive. CDR3 was defined by IMGT convention, running from the second conserved V-encoded cysteine to the conserved J-encoded phenylalanine. In an earlier analysis of approximately 500 of the donors, sequences lacking an unambiguous match to a single V gene segment were excluded. An earlier analysis of over 450 of the donors classified V segments as functional when productive rearrangements were above 56.7% and as segregating when the standard deviation between donors was above 5%. To diagnose cytomegalovirus status from the catalog of TCR beta chain sequences, a statistical classification framework was built. In a later analysis, V and J genes were assigned by comparing TCR nucleotide sequences against IMGT/GENE-DB human TR gene sequences. A later analysis assigned CDR3 sequences and most-parsimonious VDJ recombination scenarios with the TCRdist pipeline. In a later analysis, each TCR beta chain was defined by its CDR3 amino acid sequence together with its V-gene family, and reads without a unique V-gene family were excluded. A later analysis removed 500 to 650 highly shared, low-generation-probability nucleotide sequences to deal with suspected cross-contamination and a sequencing artifact. In a later analysis, a clonal expansion index for each public chain was calculated from normalized within-repertoire ranks of inferred template counts. A later analysis computed generation probabilities with a VDJ recombination model fitted to out-of-frame rearrangements, and checked the results against IGoR. In a later analysis, TCR-TCR, TCR-HLA and TCR-CMV co-occurrence was scored with hypergeometric tests, and a repertoire-size bias correction was applied to TCR pairs. A later analysis estimated false discovery rates by permuting HLA or CMV assignments 20 times. A later analysis grouped co-occurring TCRs with DBSCAN, adding TCRdist sequence similarity when clustering within HLA-allele-positive subsets. For co-occurrence clustering, repertoires with fewer than 30,000 or more than 120,000 public chains were excluded, along with five or six repertoires with anomalous nucleotide sharing. TCRdb took this table from immuneACCESS and kept in-frame rearrangements with V and J called. Such tables lack part of the clones; where checked against another copy, unresolved V genes explain under half of the gap, and the rest is unexplained. V, J and clone size were drawn from that table, and D and trimming were deduced from the DNA. In this sample the table shows over 150,000 clones, 77% of which occur a single time. The top ten hold approximately 1.5% of the sample.

In total, approximately 690 healthy bone marrow donors made up the cohort. All cohort members were sampled while nominally healthy, although unrecorded immune exposures were likely present. The donor was CMV seropositive and was included in the group of some 290 seropositive cohort members. A peripheral blood sample was provided by each donor, and peripheral blood mononuclear cells were used for TCR beta sequencing. The Qiagen DNeasy Blood Extraction Kit was used to extract genomic DNA from the blood cell samples. The CDR3 runs 14 amino acids, cysteine and phenylalanine included. This entry keeps only the CDR3 DNA: 42 bases, framed from base 1. CDR1 and CDR2 are drawn from the germline V gene: SGHTA, FQGNSA. V and J are truncated by 1 base and 2 bases respectively, leaving an intervening sequence of 6 bases. With respect to this clone: The target of this receptor is not known. Base-call qualities are not available, and no considerably larger clone is one nucleotide away.

Material for sequencing was PBMCs. The source is a young woman in good health and CMV-seropositive. The V and J segments used are TRBV7-2 and TRBJ2-4; the D gene cannot be named for sure. The CDR3 sequence is CASSLVLSKNIQYF. The DNA is as follows: TGTGCCAGCAGCTTAGTCTTATCCAAAAACATTCAGTACTTC.